The clone carrying this T cell receptor (beta chain) was found a few times. Its antigen is not known. TCRdb processed the 5' RACE reads anew with MiXCR; each CDR3 protein has one entry. The sample contains approximately 450,000 distinct CDR3 sequences, about 20% of which appear only once. This entry is derived from a study of T-cell memory formation after mild COVID-19. Study overall: There were largely donor-specific TCR clusters.

General study points: For contracting clones, CD4+ ones sat mainly in CM and EM, CD8+ in EMRA.

This sequence originates from an adult woman who had mild COVID-19 (a few samples of this study predate the infection). Cell type and time point are not known. Sequencing was performed on PBMCs or a T cell subset sorted from them (not recorded which).

CDR3 residues: CASSFSVSEAFF. The CDR3 coding sequence is TGTGCCAGCAGCTTCTCGGTTAGTGAAGCTTTCTTT. The chain is built from TRBV7-9 and TRBJ1-1, with D unresolved. Trimming stripped 3 bases from V and 7 bases from J, with 9 bases between. Germline CDR1 and CDR2: SEHNR and FQNEAQ (reference sequence). The CDR3 is made up of 12 amino acids.